This TCR beta chain derives from a study of response to subunit inactivated influenza vaccine. TCRdb ran MiXCR on the RT-PCR reads and lists one entry per CDR3 protein. Here the sample spans some 600,000 distinct CDR3 sequences, about 14% being singletons. The study, taken as a whole, reports: The study's authors posited that every seasonal influenza vaccination enlists few new T cells.

The germline CDR1 and CDR2 sequences are SGDLS and YYNGEE. Deletions cut 0 bases from V and 2 bases from J, with 15 bases between. This CDR3 contains 16 residues. With regard to this clonotype: Its specificity is not known.

The source is a man aged 50 to 59 who received an inactivated influenza vaccine. The chain couples TRBV9 to TRBJ2-7, with D perhaps matching TRBD2 (6 bases). Sequenced here: PBMCs from blood, sampled around 14 days before vaccination. CDR3: CASSVEASRGPYEQYF. For the CDR3, the DNA is TGTGCCAGCAGCGTAGAGGCGTCGCGGGGTCCCTACGAGCAGTACTTC. Together with reference TRBV9 and TRBJ2-7, the CDR3 gives the full variable domain: DSGVTQTPKHLITATGQRVTLRCSPRSGDLSVYWYQQSLDQGLQFLIQYYNGEERAKGNILERFSAQQFPDLHSELNLSSLELGDSALYFCASSVEASRGPYEQYFGPGTRLTVT.